This is a list of T cell receptor beta chains from one sample in a study of T cell responses to AZD1222 COVID-19 vaccine. Assay: immunoSEQ multiplex PCR; the TCRdb copy retains only in-frame clones and omits some. The data contain 95,000 to 110,000 clones, 75% to 90% of them singletons. Specimen: peripheral blood, collected on day 0 of AZD1222 vaccination. All receptors come from an adult in good health. CDR3s include the opening cysteine and the closing phenylalanine or tryptophan. D genes are given only for firm matches. Size values are once, few and many counts, or a class for expanded clones, and some rows have none.

DNA,CDR3,length,J,V,D,size
TGTGCCAGCAGAAACTCCGGCAGGGAAAATCAGCCCCAGCATTTT,CASRNSGRENQPQHF,15,TRBJ1-5,TRBV27,NA,NA
TGCGCCAGCAGCTTGGCGACAGTCAGCACAGATACGCAGTATTTT,CASSLATVSTDTQYF,15,TRBJ2-3,TRBV5-1,NA,NA
TGTGCCATCACCTCCTCTGGGAAGGGCAATGAGCAGTTCTTC,CAITSSGKGNEQFF,14,TRBJ2-1,TRBV10-3,NA,NA
TGTGCCAGCAGCTTACAAGGGGACAGGGGGAGTAGTGAAAAACTGTTTTTT,CASSLQGDRGSSEKLFF,17,TRBJ1-4,TRBV13,TRBD1,NA
TGTGCCAGCAGTTACTTCGGGGCAGGGGGCAATCAGCCCCAGCATTTT,CASSYFGAGGNQPQHF,16,TRBJ1-5,TRBV6-2/TRBV6-3,NA,once
TGTGCCAGCAGCTTAGGTGGGGGGCCCCAGCATTTT,CASSLGGGPQHF,12,TRBJ1-5,TRBV7-9,NA,NA
TGTGCCAGCAACGGCGGGGCGAGGCCGCACACTGAAGCTTTCTTT,CASNGGARPHTEAFF,15,TRBJ1-1,TRBV6-5,NA,once
TGTGCCAGCAGCTCCTCGTTGGGCTACACCTTC,CASSSSLGYTF,11,TRBJ1-2,TRBV5-4,NA,NA
TGTGCCAGCAGCACCCAACTAGCGGGGGCCCAAGAGACCCAGTACTTC,CASSTQLAGAQETQYF,16,TRBJ2-5,TRBV9,TRBD2,NA
TGTGCCAGCAGGCCGGGACAGGGAACAGATACGCAGTATTTT,CASRPGQGTDTQYF,14,TRBJ2-3,TRBV6-5,TRBD1,NA
TGTGCCAGCAGCCAAGTCCGACAGGCCGGAAACACCATATATTTT,CASSQVRQAGNTIYF,15,TRBJ1-3,TRBV3-1/TRBV3-2,NA,NA
TGTGCCAGCAGCCAGGCCGTGGCCCAAGAGACCCAGTACTTC,CASSQAVAQETQYF,14,TRBJ2-5,TRBV7-6,NA,NA
TGTGCCAGCAGCTTGGCATCAGGCAGGGGCGACACTGAAGCTTTCTTT,CASSLASGRGDTEAFF,16,TRBJ1-1,TRBV5-4,NA,few
TGTGCCAGCAGCCTCAGACAGCACACTGAAGCTTTCTTT,CASSLRQHTEAFF,13,TRBJ1-1,TRBV11-3,NA,NA
TGTGCCAGCAGCCCGAGACCGTCGGCCGGGGAGCTGTTTTTT,CASSPRPSAGELFF,14,TRBJ2-2,TRBV7-3,NA,NA
TGTGCCAGCAGAATAATAGGGACGGGGACCGGGGAGCTGTTTTTT,CASRIIGTGTGELFF,15,TRBJ2-2,TRBV6-6,NA,NA
TGTGCCGGTTCTAGCGGCCCCTACAATGAGCAGTTCTTC,CAGSSGPYNEQFF,13,TRBJ2-1,TRBV19,TRBD2,NA
TGTGCCAGCAGCGAAACGATTAATTCACCCCTCCACTTT,CASSETINSPLHF,13,TRBJ1-6,TRBV7-3,NA,NA
TGTGCCAGCAGTCAAGTGGGGAATGAAAAACTGTTTTTT,CASSQVGNEKLFF,13,TRBJ1-4,TRBV27,NA,NA
TGTGCCACCAGTCGAGGCGACAGGAGCTCCTACGAGCAGTACTTC,CATSRGDRSSYEQYF,15,TRBJ2-7,TRBV15,NA,NA
TGCGCCAGCACCTCGAGGGAGCGGGGCTACGAGCAGTACTTC,CASTSRERGYEQYF,14,TRBJ2-7,TRBV4-3,TRBD2,NA
TGTGCCAGCAGCTCCCGGGACACCTATTACGAGCAGTACTTC,CASSSRDTYYEQYF,14,TRBJ2-7,TRBV9,NA,NA
TGTGCCAGCAGCTCGTCGGGGGGTAGGACCGAGCAGTACTTC,CASSSSGGRTEQYF,14,TRBJ2-7,TRBV13,TRBD2,NA
TGTGCCAGCAGTTCCACGACTTCCCTGGGCTCCTACAATGAGCAGTTCTTC,CASSSTTSLGSYNEQFF,17,TRBJ2-1,TRBV27,NA,NA
TGCGCCAGCAGCTCAAACCCCGGGACCTCCACAGATACGCAGTATTTT,CASSSNPGTSTDTQYF,16,TRBJ2-3,TRBV4-1,NA,NA
TGCGCCAGCATCCGATGGACAGGGTCCTACGAGCAGTACTTC,CASIRWTGSYEQYF,14,TRBJ2-7,TRBV10-2,TRBD1,NA
TGTGCCAGCTCACCAATTAGGACGGACTCCTCTGGAAACACCATATATTTT,CASSPIRTDSSGNTIYF,17,TRBJ1-3,TRBV18,NA,NA
TGTGCCACCAGCAACCGGGACAGGGACTATGAGCAGTTCTTC,CATSNRDRDYEQFF,14,TRBJ2-1,TRBV15,TRBD1,NA
TGTGCCAGCAGCATAACCAGGGTGGACTATGGCTACACCTTC,CASSITRVDYGYTF,14,TRBJ1-2,TRBV5-6,NA,NA
TGTGCCAGCAGCCCGCTCGGGACAGGGAAGCAAGAGACCCAGTACTTC,CASSPLGTGKQETQYF,16,TRBJ2-5,TRBV5-6,TRBD1,NA
TGCAGTGCTAAGCCGAGGACTGAAGCTTTCTTT,CSAKPRTEAFF,11,TRBJ1-1,TRBV20-1,NA,NA
TGTGCCAGTGGGGGCCCCGGGACTAGCGGGCCGCCTAATGAGCAGTTCTTC,CASGGPGTSGPPNEQFF,17,TRBJ2-1,TRBV19,TRBD2,NA
TGTGCCAGCAGCTTAGTCCTGGGAGGTGAGCAGTTCTTC,CASSLVLGGEQFF,13,TRBJ2-1,TRBV7-6,NA,few
TGCGCCAGCAGCAAAGCCCCTGGTGTTCCGGGACGTGAAGCTTTCTTT,CASSKAPGVPGREAFF,16,TRBJ1-1,TRBV5-1,NA,NA
TGTGCCAGCTCCAAGGCAGACAACTATGGCTACACCTTC,CASSKADNYGYTF,13,TRBJ1-2,TRBV27,NA,NA
TGTGCCAGCAGTTTCATGGGCGGGATGAATGAGCAGTTCTTC,CASSFMGGMNEQFF,14,TRBJ2-1,TRBV27,NA,once
TGTGCCAGCTCACCCGGACTAGCGGGAGGCCTGAGTGTCTTC,CASSPGLAGGLSVF,14,TRBJ2-7,TRBV18,TRBD2,NA
TGTGCCAGTAGTAAGAGTGGGGCACGGGAGACCCAGTACTTC,CASSKSGARETQYF,14,TRBJ2-5,TRBV19,NA,NA
TGTGCCAGTAGTCCCACGAGCGGCAGCTCCTACAATGAGCAGTTCTTC,CASSPTSGSSYNEQFF,16,TRBJ2-1,TRBV19,NA,once
TGTGCCAGTAGTATGGGGGGGACAGCGCTCGACTACACCTTC,CASSMGGTALDYTF,14,TRBJ1-2,TRBV19,TRBD1,NA
TGTGCCAGTATGCTAAGGGGGGCCGGGGAGCTGTTTTTT,CASMLRGAGELFF,13,TRBJ2-2,TRBV3-1/TRBV3-2,NA,NA
TGTGCCAGCAGCAAAGCCCCGGGACAGGGGTATCCTTTGGCCAAAAACATTCAGTACTTC,CASSKAPGQGYPLAKNIQYF,20,TRBJ2-4,TRBV21-1,NA,NA
TGTGCCAGCAGCCCATCTAGCGGGAGGGCCGGGGAGACCCAGTACTTC,CASSPSSGRAGETQYF,16,TRBJ2-5,TRBV7-2,TRBD2,NA
TGTGCCAGCAGCCAAGACATGACTAGCGGGGAAGAGACCCAGTACTTC,CASSQDMTSGEETQYF,16,TRBJ2-5,TRBV3-1/TRBV3-2,TRBD2,NA
TGTGCCTGGAGTGTATCGCGAGGCACTGAAGCTTTCTTT,CAWSVSRGTEAFF,13,TRBJ1-1,TRBV30,NA,NA
TGTGCCAGCAGCTTAACAGGACTAGCGGGAAAAAACATTCAGTACTTC,CASSLTGLAGKNIQYF,16,TRBJ2-4,TRBV7-3,TRBD2,NA
TGTGCCAGCAAGGGGGTAGACACTGAAGCTTTCTTT,CASKGVDTEAFF,12,TRBJ1-1,TRBV27,NA,NA
TGTGCCAGCAACCCATTGGTGGGGCCCACTGAAGCTTTCTTT,CASNPLVGPTEAFF,14,TRBJ1-1,TRBV9,NA,once
TGTGCCAGCAGTGACTCAGGGGAGAATGAAAAACTGTTTTTT,CASSDSGENEKLFF,14,TRBJ1-4,TRBV6-4,NA,NA
TGTGCCAGCAGTTCCTCAGGGAACACTGAAGCTTTCTTT,CASSSSGNTEAFF,13,TRBJ1-1,TRBV28,NA,NA
TGTGCCAGTACCCCGGGACAGAACACTGAAGCTTTCTTT,CASTPGQNTEAFF,13,TRBJ1-1,TRBV19,NA,NA
TGTGCCAGCTCCCGAGTCAGTTCCGGGGGGCAAGCTAATGAAAAACTGTTTTTT,CASSRVSSGGQANEKLFF,18,TRBJ1-4,TRBV18,NA,NA